A single sample is the source of the 14 T cell receptor beta chains below, sequenced in a study of human T cells and chemical hapten exposure. Indicated time point: patch test 1, 2 weeks after DPC sensitization. Specified treatment: therapeutic diphenylcyclopropenone sensitization with weekly scalp DPC. TCRdb fed the RACE reads into MiXCR, producing one record per CDR3 protein. The repertoire includes approximately 57,000 distinct CDR3 sequences, about 9.3% of them detected once, and about 14% sits in the top ten. Sequences were derived from whole blood, sampled in connection with sensitization to the hapten diphenylcyclopropenone (DPC). The receptors originated from a woman in her forties with alopecia areata. Some clones in this sample may be carry-over from other donors' samples.

This clonotype was recorded many times. This rearrangement joins TRBV20-1 to TRBJ1-2; D gene uncertain. Germline CDR1 and CDR2: DFQATT and SNEGSKA (reference sequence). The CDR3 is 10 residues long. The CDR3, as DNA: TGCTCATCTCCTCTCTTGGGCTACACCTTC. Translated, it gives CSSPLLGYTF.

This clonotype was observed a handful of times. The V gene is TRBV9, the J gene TRBJ2-1, with D perhaps matching TRBD1 (5 bases). CDR1 is SGDLS and CDR2 is YYNGEE in the germline V gene. This CDR3 comprises 18 residues. V lost 4 bases to trimming and J lost 0 bases, with 20 bases between them. This chain's CDR3 is CASSHSKGLSVSYNEQFF. The CDR3 coding sequence is TGTGCCAGCAGCCATTCCAAGGGGCTCAGCGTCTCCTACAATGAGCAGTTCTTC.

Many counts were recorded for this clonotype. This chain uses TRBV6-2 or TRBV6-3 with TRBJ2-1; 13 bases match TRBD2. Germline V CDR1 and CDR2: MNHEY, SVGEGT. CDR3 size: 21 residues. The ends lost 0 bases at V and 0 bases at J; junction bases unmatched: 11. The CDR3 DNA is TGTGCCAGCAGTTACTCGATCACCGGGACTAGCGGGGCGAGCTCCTACAATGAGCAGTTCTTC. Protein sequence: CASSYSITGTSGASSYNEQFF.

The table lists this clonotype with a few counts. The chain combines TRBV15 with TRBJ1-1; D unresolved. Per the germline V gene, CDR1 is LNHNV and CDR2 is YYDKDF (reference sequence). Trimming stripped 4 bases from V and 2 bases from J, with 11 bases between. This CDR3 is 14 amino acids long. This CDR3 is CATSIGAVNTEAFF. In nucleotides, the CDR3 is TGTGCCACCAGCATTGGAGCAGTCAACACTGAAGCTTTCTTT.

The chain is built from TRBV29-1 and TRBJ2-5, with a tentative D call TRBD1 (5 bases). This CDR3 comprises 14 residues. The V end lost 4 bases, the J end lost 1 base, and 13 bases lay between the germline ends. The germline V gene has CDR1 SQVTM and CDR2 ANQGSEA. This CDR3 reads CSVARQSLQETQYF. CDR3 nucleotide sequence: TGCAGCGTTGCACGACAGTCCCTCCAAGAGACCCAGTACTTC. Using reference TRBV29-1 and TRBJ2-5 for the parts outside the CDR3, the full variable domain is SAVISQKPSRDICQRGTSLTIQCQVDSQVTMMFWYRQQPGQSLTLIATANQGSEATYESGFVIDKFPISRPNLTFSTLTVSNMSPEDSSIYLCSVARQSLQETQYFGPGTRLLVL.

This clonotype has a count of ten or more. V and J are TRBV12-3 or TRBV12-4 and TRBJ2-3; D remains unclear. Trimming removed 4 bases at V and 0 bases at J, with 14 bases between. The CDR3 is 16 amino acids. The CDR3 loop is CASSYSRTTSTDTQYF. The CDR3 DNA reads as TGTGCCAGCAGTTATTCGAGGACCACTAGCACAGATACGCAGTATTTT.

This clonotype was recorded at least ten times. The chain recombines TRBV12-3 or TRBV12-4 with TRBJ2-3; 8 bases are shared with TRBD2. The J segment lost 2 bases and the V segment lost 7 bases, leaving 8 bases of the junction unmatched. This CDR3 spans 15 amino acids. The DNA for the CDR3 is TGTGCCAGCACCGGTCGAGCGGGGGTCACAGATACGCAGTATTTT. Translating gives CASTGRAGVTDTQYF.

This clonotype was observed a few times. The chain carries TRBV3-1 and TRBJ1-2; TRBD1 might be the D (5 bases). This CDR3 spans 18 amino acids. V was clipped by 1 base and J by 4 bases, with 22 bases between them. CDR1 LGHDT and CDR2 YNNKEL come from the germline V gene (reference sequence). DNA for the CDR3: TGTGCCAGCAGCCAAGTTCTACACCTCGGCGGTGGGACCTATGGCTACACCTTC. Its translation: CASSQVLHLGGGTYGYTF. The full variable domain, rest sourced from reference TRBV3-1 and TRBJ1-2, is DTAVSQTPKYLVTQMGNDKSIKCEQNLGHDTMYWYKQDSKKFLKIMFSYNNKELIINETVPNRFSPKSPDKAHLNLHINSLELGDSAVYFCASSQVLHLGGGTYGYTFGSGTRLTVV.

This clonotype was seen only a few times. This chain connects TRBV7-8 to TRBJ1-4, with TRBD1 as a possible D gene (6 bases). This CDR3 comprises 15 residues. V was cut by 4 bases and J by 0 bases, with 9 bases left in between. Germline V gene sequence: CDR1 SGHVS, CDR2 FQNEAQ. CDR3 DNA: TGTGCCAGCAGCTACCGACAGGCAACTAATGAAAAACTGTTTTTT. Its protein is CASSYRQATNEKLFF.

This clonotype was recorded at least ten times. This chain links TRBV20-1 with TRBJ1-2; D uncertain. Germline CDR1 is DFQATT and CDR2 is SNEGSKA (reference sequence). The V and J ends lost 3 bases and 4 bases respectively, with 15 bases between them. This CDR3 has 14 amino acids. In nucleotides, the CDR3 is TGCAGTGCTAGCATTTTGGAGGCAGTCTATGGCTACACCTTC. Its translation: CSASILEAVYGYTF.

This clonotype has a count of ten or more. V gene TRBV4-1 combines with J gene TRBJ1-1; 11 nucleotides align to TRBD1. V lost 1 base, J lost 2 bases, and 0 bases stayed unmatched. In germline, CDR1 is MGHRA, CDR2 YSYEKL. The CDR3 has 15 residues. CDR3 DNA: TGCGCCAGCAGCCAAGGGACAGGGGGCAACACTGAAGCTTTCTTT. Translating gives CASSQGTGGNTEAFF.

In this sample, this clonotype turned up many times. The chain couples TRBV2 to TRBJ1-1, with TRBD1 as a possible D gene (5 bases). The germline V gene encodes CDR1 SNHLY and CDR2 FYNNEI. V lost 7 bases, J lost 2 bases, and 11 bases lay in between. The CDR3 has 13 residues. The CDR3 region is CASTGDRNTEAFF. The DNA of the CDR3 is TGTGCCAGCACCGGAGACAGAAACACTGAAGCTTTCTTT.

This clonotype was recorded many times. J is TRBJ2-1 and V is TRBV7-6, with a possible D match to TRBD2 (5 bases). Germline V gives CDR1 SGHVS, CDR2 FNYEAQ. V shed 6 bases and J shed 3 bases, with 12 bases lying between them. This CDR3 has 14 amino acids. This CDR3 reads CASSPEADYNEQFF. In nucleotides, the CDR3 is TGTGCCAGCAGTCCGGAAGCGGACTACAATGAGCAGTTCTTC.

The chain employs TRBV20-1 and TRBJ2-7; 11 bases agree with TRBD1. Germline assignment: CDR1 DFQATT and CDR2 SNEGSKA (reference sequence). The V gene end was trimmed by 2 bases and the J gene end by 5 bases; junction bases not matched to a gene: 5. The CDR3 is made up of 14 amino acids. CDR3 amino acids: CSARRTGGGNEQYF. Written as DNA, the CDR3 is TGCAGTGCTAGACGGACAGGGGGCGGCAACGAGCAGTACTTC.